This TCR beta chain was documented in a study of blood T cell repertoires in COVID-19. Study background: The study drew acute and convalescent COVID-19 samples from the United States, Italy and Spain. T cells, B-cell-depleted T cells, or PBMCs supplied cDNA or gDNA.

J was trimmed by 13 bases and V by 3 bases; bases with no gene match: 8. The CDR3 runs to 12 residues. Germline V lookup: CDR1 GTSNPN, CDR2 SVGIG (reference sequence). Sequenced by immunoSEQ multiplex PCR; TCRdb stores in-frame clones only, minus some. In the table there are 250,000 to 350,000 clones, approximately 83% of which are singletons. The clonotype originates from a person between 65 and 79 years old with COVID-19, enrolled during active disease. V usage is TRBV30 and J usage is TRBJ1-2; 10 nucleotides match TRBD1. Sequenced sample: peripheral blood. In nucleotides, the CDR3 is TGTGCCTGGAGCGACGGGGACAGGGGATCCACCTTC. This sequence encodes CAWSDGDRGSTF. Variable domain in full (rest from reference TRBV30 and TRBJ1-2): SQTIHQWPATLVQPVGSPLSLECTVEGTSNPNLYWYRQAAGRGLQLLFYSVGIGQISSEVPQNLSASRPQDRQFILSSKKLLLSDSGFYLCAWSDGDRGSTFGSGTRLTVV.